This T cell receptor beta chain was retrieved from a study of technical replicates of blood from four donors. Repertoires were generated with immunoSEQ multiplex PCR, while TCRdb's copy carries only in-frame clones and drops some. The profile shows about 9,400 clones, about nine tenths of them singletons. Sequences were obtained from PBMCs. The receptor's source is a human donor in good health.

The CDR3 spells CAWSRGEQYF. In nucleotides, the CDR3 is TGTGCCTGGAGCCGCGGCGAGCAGTACTTC. The gene calls are TRBV30 and TRBJ2-7; D ambiguous. CDR1 and CDR2 from the germline V gene are GTSNPN and SVGIG (reference sequence). With 3 bases removed from V and 6 bases from J, the gap between germline ends came to 6 bases. This CDR3 is 10 amino acids long.